Listed here are 3 T cell receptor beta chains from one sample, sequenced in a study of CD8+ T cells in alopecia areata. Extracted RNA was reverse transcribed into cDNA, the sequencing template. TCRdb's copy holds only in-frame clones and misses some; the assay was immunoSEQ multiplex PCR. Among around 150,000 clones listed, less than 70% were seen once. Treatment specified: oral pan-JAK inhibitor, 5-10 mg twice daily. This sample comprised CD4+ T cells sorted from blood, obtained at week 4, from a patient treated with tofacitinib. The receptors were sampled from a human donor with alopecia areata.

In its sample, this clone was seen once. The chain has TRBV27 and TRBJ1-1; D is ambiguous. There are 13 residues in the CDR3. Per the germline V gene, CDR1 is MNHEY and CDR2 is SMNVEV (reference sequence). V was cut by 11 bases and J by 5 bases, with 18 bases left in between. The CDR3 DNA is TGTGCCTCCTTCGCGGGCCTCGGAACTGAAGCTTTCTTT. It specifies CASFAGLGTEAFF.

This sequence joins TRBV29-1 and TRBJ2-3; TRBD2 matches 7 bases. Germline V gives CDR1 SQVTM, CDR2 ANQGSEA. CDR3 length: 14 residues. V shed 4 bases and J 2 bases; nucleotides not matched to a gene: 6. In nucleotides, the CDR3 is TGCAGCGTTGGTTCTAGCGGAAACACAGATACGCAGTATTTT. This translates into CSVGSSGNTDTQYF.

The chain carries TRBV11-1 and TRBJ2-7; D remains ambiguous. Germline-derived CDR1 and CDR2 are SGHAT and FQDESV (reference sequence). This CDR3 spans 11 amino acids. The germline V and J ends were trimmed by 1 base and 6 bases, with 4 bases remaining between them. CDR3 sequence (DNA): TGTGCCAGCAGCTTAGACAGCGAGCAGTACTTC. It is translated as CASSLDSEQYF.